This T cell receptor beta chain was found in a study of T cells in Graves' hyperthyroidism and ophthalmopathy. The study's findings and limits: A median 6.5 months before onset, the model predicted ophthalmopathy. Most clonotypes that expanded in the thyroid above 0.001 also showed up in blood.

Enrolled ophthalmopathy patients presented with a Clinical Activity Score of at least 3, a NOSPECS grade of at least 4, and disease duration under 3 months. The PBMCs were sourced from fresh peripheral blood (more than 9 ml). Details on this clonotype: As yet, its antigen is unknown.

The CDR3 is 15 residues long. Germline V gene data show CDR1 as MNHEY and CDR2 as SVGEGT. Trimming took 2 bases from V and 2 from J, leaving 11 bases between them. From RNA transcripts, TCR beta CDR3 regions were amplified. The TCR CDR3 was amplified in a first-round RT-PCR using the HTBI primer set. TCRdb processed the multiplex PCR reads anew with MiXCR; each CDR3 protein has one entry. Among roughly 650,000 distinct CDR3 sequences listed, 16% were seen once. The genes are TRBV6-2 or TRBV6-3 and TRBJ2-3; D possibly corresponds to TRBD1 (6 bases). The sequenced sample was blood. The receptor was derived from a woman aged 40 to 50 with Graves' ophthalmopathy. CDR3 bases: TGTGCCAGCAGTTACCAGACAGGCGCCACAGATACGCAGTATTTT. Translating it yields CASSYQTGATDTQYF.